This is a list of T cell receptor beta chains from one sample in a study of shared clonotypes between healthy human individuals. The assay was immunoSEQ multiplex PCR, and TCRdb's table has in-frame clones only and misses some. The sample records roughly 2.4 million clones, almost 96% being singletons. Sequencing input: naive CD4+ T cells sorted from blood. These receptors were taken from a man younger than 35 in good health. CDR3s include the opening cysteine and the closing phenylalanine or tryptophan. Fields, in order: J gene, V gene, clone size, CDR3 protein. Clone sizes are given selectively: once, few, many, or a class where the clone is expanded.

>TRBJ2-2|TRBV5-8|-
CASSLYRLPGELFF
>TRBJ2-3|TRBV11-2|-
CASSRRGSRGASTDTQYF
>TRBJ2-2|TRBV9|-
CASSGRGGDPGELFF
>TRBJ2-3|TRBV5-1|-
CASRGGASGVTDTQYF
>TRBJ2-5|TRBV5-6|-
CASSPPGRQETQYF
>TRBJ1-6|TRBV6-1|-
CASSEIRNSPLHF
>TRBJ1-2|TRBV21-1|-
CASSKAGDRVVFYGYTF
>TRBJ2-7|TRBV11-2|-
CASSTTDSGREQYF
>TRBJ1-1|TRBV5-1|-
CASSLDGINTEAFF
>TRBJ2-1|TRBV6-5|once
CASRTGGSEQFF
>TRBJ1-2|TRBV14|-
CASSQGLGYGYTF
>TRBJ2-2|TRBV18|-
CASSRISGNTGELFF
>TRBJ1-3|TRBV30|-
CAWSVRGPSGNTIYF
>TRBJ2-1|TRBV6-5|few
CASRVRDNEQFF
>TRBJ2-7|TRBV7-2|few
CASSFSSYEQYF
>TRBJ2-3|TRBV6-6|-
CASNGQVTDTQYF
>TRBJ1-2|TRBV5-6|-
CASSSPGQNYGYTF
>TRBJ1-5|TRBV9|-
CASSVGGDSNQPQHF
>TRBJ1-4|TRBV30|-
CAWSRQGSEKLFF
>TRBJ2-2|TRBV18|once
CASSPRDGTPGELFF
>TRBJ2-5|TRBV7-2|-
CASSLSRGRETQYF
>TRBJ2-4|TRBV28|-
CASSLASGGENIQYF
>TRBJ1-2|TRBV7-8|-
CASSFRGQGDYGYTF
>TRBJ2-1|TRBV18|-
CASSPPGLSYNEQFF
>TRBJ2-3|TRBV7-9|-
CASRKEGGTDTQYF
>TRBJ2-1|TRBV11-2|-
CASSLRFRGEHNEQFF
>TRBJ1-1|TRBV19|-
CASSILGSEAFF
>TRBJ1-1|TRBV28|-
CASSTGANTEAFF
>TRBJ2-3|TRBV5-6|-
CASSLAGVADTQYF
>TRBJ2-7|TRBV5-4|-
CASSSSGVEQYF
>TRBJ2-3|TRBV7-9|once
CASSLALTQPDTQYF
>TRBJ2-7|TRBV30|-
CAWSVRRTTYEQYF
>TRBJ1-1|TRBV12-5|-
CASGLTTEAFF
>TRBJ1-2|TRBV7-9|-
CASSLAAANYGYTF
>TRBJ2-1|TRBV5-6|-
CASSFRVTQSSYNEQFF
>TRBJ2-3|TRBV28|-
CASSSRGWGGSTQYF
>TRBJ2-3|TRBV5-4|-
CASSLRASVADTQYF
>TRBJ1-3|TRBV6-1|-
CASSAGGLGNTIYF
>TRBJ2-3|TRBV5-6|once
CASRMGRPSSSDTQYF
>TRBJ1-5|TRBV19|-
CASSIDQGVQPQHF
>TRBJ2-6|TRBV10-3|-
CAISESRVNVLTF
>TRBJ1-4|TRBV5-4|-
CASSFQGPNEKLFF
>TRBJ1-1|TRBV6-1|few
CASGYRNTEAFF
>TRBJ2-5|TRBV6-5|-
CASSRSGLAGETQYF
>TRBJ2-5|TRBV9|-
CASSVGQGQETQYF
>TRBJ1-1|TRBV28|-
CASSSTQTAGTEAFF
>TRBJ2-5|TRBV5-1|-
CASSLEVAGASETQYF
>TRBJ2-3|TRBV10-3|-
CAISEWRGPSTDTQYF
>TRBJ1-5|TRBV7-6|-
CASSLGGGGQPQHF